The clone carrying this T cell receptor (beta chain) has just a few counts. This record comes from a study of blood T cell repertoires in COVID-19. The CDR3 extends over 15 amino acids. The V gene's germline CDR1 is MNHNY and CDR2 SVGAGI (reference sequence). With V trimmed by 2 bases and J by 2 bases, 4 bases remained unmatched. The method was immunoSEQ multiplex PCR; TCRdb's version includes in-frame clones alone and lacks a portion of them. The data contain 110,000 to 150,000 clones, 85% of them singletons. This clonotype originated in a man aged 50 to 60 with acute or convalescent COVID-19. The sequencing input was peripheral blood. The chain has TRBV6-6 and TRBJ2-7, with 9 bases aligning to TRBD1. The CDR3 sequence is CASSYPGQGTYEQYF. In DNA form, the CDR3 reads TGTGCCAGCAGTTACCCGGGACAGGGAACCTACGAGCAGTACTTC.